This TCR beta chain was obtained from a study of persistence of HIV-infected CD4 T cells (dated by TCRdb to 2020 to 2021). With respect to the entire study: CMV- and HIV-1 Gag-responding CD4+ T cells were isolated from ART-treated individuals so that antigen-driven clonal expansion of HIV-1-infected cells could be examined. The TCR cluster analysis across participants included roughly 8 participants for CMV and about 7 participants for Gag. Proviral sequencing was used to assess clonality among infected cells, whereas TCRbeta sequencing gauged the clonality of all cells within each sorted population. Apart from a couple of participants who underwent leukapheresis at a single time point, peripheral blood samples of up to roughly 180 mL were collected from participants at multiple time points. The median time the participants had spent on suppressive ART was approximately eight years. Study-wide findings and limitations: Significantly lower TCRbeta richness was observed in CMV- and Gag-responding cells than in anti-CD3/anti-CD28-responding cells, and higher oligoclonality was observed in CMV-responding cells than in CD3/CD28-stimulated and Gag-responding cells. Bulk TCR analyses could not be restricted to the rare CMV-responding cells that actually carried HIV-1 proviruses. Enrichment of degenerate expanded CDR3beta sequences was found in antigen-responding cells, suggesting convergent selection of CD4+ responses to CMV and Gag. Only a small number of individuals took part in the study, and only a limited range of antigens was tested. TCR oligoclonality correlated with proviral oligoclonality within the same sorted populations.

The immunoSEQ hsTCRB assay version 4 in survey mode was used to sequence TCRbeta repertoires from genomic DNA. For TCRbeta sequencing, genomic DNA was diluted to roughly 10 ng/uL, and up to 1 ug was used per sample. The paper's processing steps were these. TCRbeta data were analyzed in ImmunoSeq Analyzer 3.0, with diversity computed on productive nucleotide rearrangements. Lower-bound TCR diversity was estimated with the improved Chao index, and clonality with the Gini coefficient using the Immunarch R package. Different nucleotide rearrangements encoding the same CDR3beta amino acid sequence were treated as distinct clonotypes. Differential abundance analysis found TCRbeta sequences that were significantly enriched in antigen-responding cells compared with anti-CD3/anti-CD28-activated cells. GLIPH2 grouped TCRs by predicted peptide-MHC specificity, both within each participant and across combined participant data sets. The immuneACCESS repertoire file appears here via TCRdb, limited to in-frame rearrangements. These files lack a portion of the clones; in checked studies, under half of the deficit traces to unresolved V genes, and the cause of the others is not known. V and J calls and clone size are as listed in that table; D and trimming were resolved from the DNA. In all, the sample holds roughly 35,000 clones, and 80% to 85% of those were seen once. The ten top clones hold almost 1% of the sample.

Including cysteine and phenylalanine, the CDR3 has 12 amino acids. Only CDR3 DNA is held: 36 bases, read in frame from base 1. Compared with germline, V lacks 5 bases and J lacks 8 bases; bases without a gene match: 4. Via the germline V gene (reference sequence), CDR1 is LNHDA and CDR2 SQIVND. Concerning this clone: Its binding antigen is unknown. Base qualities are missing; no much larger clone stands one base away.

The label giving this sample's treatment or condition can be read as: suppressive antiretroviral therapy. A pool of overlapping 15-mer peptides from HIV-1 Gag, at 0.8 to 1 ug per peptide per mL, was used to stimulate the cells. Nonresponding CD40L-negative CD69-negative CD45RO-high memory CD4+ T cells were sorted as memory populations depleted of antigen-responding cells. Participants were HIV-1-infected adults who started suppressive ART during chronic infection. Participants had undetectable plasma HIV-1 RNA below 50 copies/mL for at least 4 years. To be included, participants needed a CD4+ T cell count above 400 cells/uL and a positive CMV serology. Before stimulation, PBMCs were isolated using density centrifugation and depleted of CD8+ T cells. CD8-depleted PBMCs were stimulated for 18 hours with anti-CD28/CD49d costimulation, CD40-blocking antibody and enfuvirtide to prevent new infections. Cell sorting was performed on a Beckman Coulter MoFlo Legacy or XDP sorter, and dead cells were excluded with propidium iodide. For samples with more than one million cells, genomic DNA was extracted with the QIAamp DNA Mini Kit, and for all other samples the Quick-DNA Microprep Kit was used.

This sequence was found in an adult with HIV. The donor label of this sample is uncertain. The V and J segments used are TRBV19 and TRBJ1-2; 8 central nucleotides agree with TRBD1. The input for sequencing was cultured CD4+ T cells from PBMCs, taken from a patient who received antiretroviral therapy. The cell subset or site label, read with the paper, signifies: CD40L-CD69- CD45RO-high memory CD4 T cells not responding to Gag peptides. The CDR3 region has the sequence CASSAGTGGYTF. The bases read TGTGCCAGTAGTGCAGGGACAGGCGGCTACACCTTC.